The T cell receptor (beta chain) under discussion was sequenced for a study of blood T cells in healthy people across ages. Next came a second PCR, run for roughly 7 to 12 cycles, which used a sample-barcoded 5' primer along with a J-beta primer mix. TCRdb reprocessed the 5' RACE reads via MiXCR and lists one record per CDR3 protein. Among over 1,500,000 distinct CDR3 sequences listed, roughly 43% were seen once. Trimming took 3 bases from V and 2 from J, leaving 11 bases between them. This CDR3 is 14 amino acids long. Looked up from germline, CDR1 is MNHEY and CDR2 is SMNVEV (reference sequence). This chain uses TRBV27 with TRBJ2-7; D not certain. The sequence came from a human donor in good health. Sequencing was done on a sample of blood. CDR3 sequence: CASSFSNGPYEQYF. As DNA, the CDR3 is TGTGCCAGCAGTTTCTCCAACGGGCCCTACGAGCAGTACTTC.